The 3 T cell receptor beta chains given below trace back to one sample, sequenced in a study of T cell responses to AZD1222 COVID-19 vaccine. This table comes from immunoSEQ multiplex PCR, and its TCRdb copy is limited to in-frame clones, with some not included. This table has 150,000 to 200,000 clones, 90% to 95% appearing once. Sequencing used peripheral blood, obtained 28 days after the second AZD1222 dose. The receptors here all came from an adult who received the AZD1222 COVID-19 vaccine.

The chain is built from TRBV3-1 (or the pseudogene TRBV3-2) and TRBJ1-5; D remains ambiguous. The CDR3 loop spans 14 amino acids. The ends were cut back, 10 bases at V and 0 bases at J, with 13 bases in the middle. Per germline, CDR1 LGHDT and CDR2 YNNKEL (reference sequence). The CDR3 DNA follows: TGTGCCACCTCGATCTCTTATAGCAATCAGCCCCAGCATTTT. Protein: CATSISYSNQPQHF.

This chain connects TRBV2 to TRBJ1-2; perhaps TRBD1 as D (6 bases). The length of the CDR3 is 15 residues. Trimming pared 6 bases from V and 0 bases from J, leaving 14 bases between. Germline V lookup: CDR1 SNHLY, CDR2 FYNNEI. The CDR3, as DNA: TGTGCCAGCAGCGTATACAGGGCGACTAACTATGGCTACACCTTC. Translation gives CASSVYRATNYGYTF.

The chain is built from TRBV5-4 and TRBJ2-7; D gene uncertain. The CDR3 is made up of 12 amino acids. Trimming shortened V by 3 bases and J by 7 bases, and 11 bases separated the two germline ends. The germline CDR1 and CDR2 sequences are SGHNT and YYREEE (reference sequence). CDR3 in amino acids: CASSSQIGEQYF. CDR3 sequence (DNA): TGTGCCAGCAGCTCGCAGATCGGTGAGCAGTACTTC. Supplemented by reference TRBV5-4 and TRBJ2-7, the full variable domain reads ETGVTQSPTHLIKTRGQQVTLRCSSQSGHNTVSWYQQALGQGPQFIFQYYREEENGRGNFPPRFSGLQFPNYSSELNVNALELDDSALYLCASSSQIGEQYFGPGTRLTVT.